Each of the 28 T cell receptor beta chains below was sequenced from the same sample in a study of cytomegalovirus exposure and HLA in healthy donors. Use of 60 Vbeta and 13 Jbeta primers characterized the PCR. Measured with immunoSEQ multiplex PCR; TCRdb has only the in-frame clones, and not every one. Among roughly 110,000 clones listed, around 70% were seen once. The sequenced sample consisted of PBMCs. Receptor source: a woman in her 40s in good health and CMV-seropositive.

V and J are TRBV7-6 and TRBJ2-7, with TRBD1 matching 7 bases. CDR1 SGHVS and CDR2 FNYEAQ come from the germline V gene. This CDR3 is built from 17 residues. The ends lost 2 bases at V and 3 bases at J; junction bases unmatched: 13. Here the CDR3 reads CASSLLTRDSLHYEQYF. CDR3 in DNA: TGTGCCAGCAGCTTACTGACTCGGGACAGCCTCCACTACGAGCAGTACTTC.

The gene calls are TRBV6-5 and TRBJ1-2; perhaps TRBD1 as D (6 bases). Germline values: CDR1 MNHEY, CDR2 SVGAGI. This CDR3 has 16 amino acids. Trimming shortened V by 0 bases and J by 5 bases, and 16 bases separated the two germline ends. CDR3 amino acids: CASSYSPFTGKYGYTF. The CDR3, as DNA: TGTGCCAGCAGTTACTCCCCCTTCACAGGGAAATATGGCTACACCTTC.

The rearrangement joins TRBV7-9 to TRBJ2-7; TRBD1 aligns across 7 bases. Germline V gene sequence: CDR1 SEHNR, CDR2 FQNEAQ (reference sequence). Trimming cost V 1 base and J 0 bases; bases outside gene matches: 6. The CDR3 extends over 16 amino acids. This CDR3 reads CASSLEGDRSSYEQYF. The CDR3 region has the DNA TGTGCCAGCAGCTTAGAGGGGGACAGATCCTCCTACGAGCAGTACTTC.

This sequence joins TRBV6-1 and TRBJ2-7, with 10 bases that match TRBD2. Germline lookup yields CDR1 MNHNS and CDR2 SASEGT. With 7 bases clipped from V and 3 bases from J, the junction kept 9 bases outside the gene matches. The CDR3 is made up of 15 amino acids. The CDR3 nucleotides are TGTGCCAGCACCGCTCGGTTAGCGGGAGGCTACGAGCAGTACTTC. Protein: CASTARLAGGYEQYF.

This chain uses TRBV19 with TRBJ2-7; a possible D gene is TRBD1 (5 bases). V was trimmed by 3 bases and J by 9 bases, leaving 15 bases between them. Germline loops: CDR1 LNHDA, CDR2 SQIVND (reference sequence). The CDR3 consists of 13 residues. CDR3 protein: CASSMGPRFGQYF. For the CDR3, the DNA is TGTGCCAGTAGTATGGGGCCACGGTTCGGGCAGTACTTC. Together with reference TRBV19 and TRBJ2-7, the CDR3 gives the full variable domain: DGGITQSPKYLFRKEGQNVTLSCEQNLNHDAMYWYRQDPGQGLRLIYYSQIVNDFQKGDIAEGYSVSREKKESFPLTVTSAQKNPTAFYLCASSMGPRFGQYFGPGTRLTVT.

The chain joins TRBV5-1 to TRBJ2-1; D may be TRBD2 (6 bases). Germline assignment: CDR1 SGHRS and CDR2 YFSETQ. The CDR3 sequence is 17 residues long. V lost 2 bases and J 3 bases, leaving 18 bases between the germline ends. CDR3 protein: CASSLSVGGNLYNEQFF. CDR3 nucleotides: TGCGCCAGCAGCTTAAGTGTCGGAGGGAACCTCTACAATGAGCAGTTCTTC.

The CDR3 loop reads CAWSDRAASYEQYF. Written as DNA, the CDR3 is TGTGCCTGGAGCGACAGGGCGGCCTCCTACGAGCAGTACTTC. The chain carries TRBV30 and TRBJ2-7; TRBD1 matches 7 bases. The CDR3 length is 14 residues. Germline V lookup: CDR1 GTSNPN, CDR2 SVGIG (reference sequence). V shed 3 bases and J 0 bases; nucleotides not matched to a gene: 5.

The J gene is TRBJ2-1, the V gene TRBV4-1; no reliable D call. Germline V gene lookup returns CDR1 MGHRA and CDR2 YSYEKL. This CDR3 is built from 13 residues. Trimming removed 1 base at V and 10 bases at J, with 11 bases between. In nucleotides, the CDR3 is TGCGCCAGCAGCCAAGTGGTACCACGGGAGCAGTTCTTC. Residues: CASSQVVPREQFF.

To note about this clone: Relative to the germline gene, one junction end is altered; a read error may explain this. The rearrangement uses TRBV20-1 and TRBJ2-7, with TRBD2 identical over 7 bases. The CDR3 is 11 residues long. Looked up from germline, CDR1 is DFQATT and CDR2 is SNEGSKA (reference sequence). DNA for the CDR3: TGCAGTGCTAGTTGGGGAGGGGAGCTGTACTTC. As protein: CSASWGGELYF.

This clone was picked up a small number of times. The rearrangement uses TRBV28 and TRBJ1-6; the D gene is possibly TRBD1 (5 bases). V lost 5 bases and J lost 6, with 8 bases in between. CDR3 length: 13 residues. Per the germline V gene, CDR1 is MDHEN and CDR2 is SYDVKM. The chain's CDR3 is CASSRQRNSPLHF. CDR3 nucleotides: TGTGCCAGCAGTCGACAGCGTAATTCACCCCTCCACTTT.

This clone was observed a single time. V usage is TRBV29-1 and J usage is TRBJ1-2; TRBD1 is a possible D gene (5 bases). The CDR3 has 12 amino acids. V gave up 7 bases and J gave up 8 bases, with 17 bases separating them. The germline gives CDR1 SQVTM, CDR2 ANQGSEA. The CDR3: CSDRPPGGGYTF. The CDR3 DNA is TGCAGCGACCGTCCCCCCGGGGGAGGCTACACCTTC.

The V call is TRBV27, the J call TRBJ2-7; D unclear. This CDR3 is built from 14 residues. V lost 2 bases and J lost 0, with 8 bases in between. CDR1 is MNHEY, CDR2 SMNVEV, per germline (reference sequence). CDR3 DNA sequence: TGTGCCAGCAGTTTAGCCAGCGCCTCCTACGAGCAGTACTTC. The encoded protein is CASSLASASYEQYF.

The V gene is TRBV6-4, the J gene TRBJ1-2, with TRBD1 matching 8 bases. Per the germline V gene, CDR1 is MRHNA and CDR2 is SNTAGT. The CDR3 is made up of 18 amino acids. J lost 3 bases, V lost 3 bases, and 15 bases had no gene match. The CDR3 nucleotides read TGTGCCAGCAGTGAGTACAGGGGGTCAGCGGGTCTTGACTATGGCTACACCTTC. As protein: CASSEYRGSAGLDYGYTF.

This clone was seen only once. The V and J genes are TRBV11-3 and TRBJ2-5; 11 bases line up with TRBD2. J gave up 5 bases and V 4 bases, and 12 bases lay outside the gene matches. CDR1 and CDR2 from the germline V gene are SGHNT and YENEEA. CDR3 length equals 17 residues. The CDR3 region is CASSWGLAAIGKETQYF. In DNA form, the CDR3 reads TGTGCCAGCAGCTGGGGACTAGCGGCTATTGGGAAGGAGACCCAGTACTTC. Complete variable domain (other parts from reference TRBV11-3 and TRBJ2-5): EAGVVQSPRYKIIEKKQPVAFWCNPISGHNTLYWYLQNLGQGPELLIRYENEEAVDDSQLPKDRFSAERLKGVDSTLKIQPAELGDSAVYLCASSWGLAAIGKETQYFGPGTRLLVL.

The rearrangement uses TRBV14 and TRBJ1-2; D uncertain. CDR1 is SGHDN and CDR2 is FVKESK in the germline V gene. This CDR3 is 17 amino acids long. V was shortened by 0 bases and J by 4 bases, with 18 bases between the two germline ends. Here the CDR3 reads CASSQDLAVGRGYGYTF. The CDR3 DNA is TGTGCCAGCAGCCAAGATCTAGCGGTTGGTCGGGGCTATGGCTACACCTTC. Filled out from reference TRBV14 and TRBJ1-2, the complete variable domain reads EAGVTQFPSHSVIEKGQTVTLRCDPISGHDNLYWYRRVMGKEIKFLLHFVKESKQDESGMPNNRFLAERTGGTYSTLKVQPAELEDSGVYFCASSQDLAVGRGYGYTFGSGTRLTVV.

The sample holds a few counts of this clone. The V and J genes are TRBV18 and TRBJ2-5; 9 positions match TRBD1. The J call is uncertain, as TRBJ2-7 better fits the DNA end. This CDR3 has 14 amino acids. CDR1 is KGHSH, CDR2 LQKENI, per germline. CDR3 loop: CASSPRDRDYEQYF. The CDR3 nucleotides are TGTGCCAGCTCACCCCGGGACAGGGACTACGAGCAGTACTTC.

The chain combines TRBV4-3 with TRBJ2-2; D unresolved. The V and J ends lost 1 base and 3 bases respectively, with 6 bases between them. The CDR3 contains 14 residues. Looked up from germline, CDR1 is LGHNA and CDR2 is YSLEER. The CDR3 bases are TGCGCCAGCAGCCAAGTGTCTTACACCGGGGAGCTGTTTTTT. Translation: CASSQVSYTGELFF.

This clone has only a few counts. V usage is TRBV6-6 and J usage is TRBJ1-1; 9 bases line up with TRBD1. Germline assignment: CDR1 MNHNY and CDR2 SVGAGI (reference sequence). There are 15 residues in the CDR3. V gave up 2 bases and J gave up 6 bases; unmatched junction bases: 7. The CDR3 DNA reads TGTGCCAGCAGTTACGCGGGACAGGGATACGCTGAAGCTTTCTTT. As protein: CASSYAGQGYAEAFF.

The J gene is TRBJ2-2, the V gene TRBV10-3; D might be TRBD1 (7 bases). Trimming took 7 bases from V and 2 from J, leaving 17 bases between them. This CDR3 is 16 amino acids long. The germline V gene has CDR1 ENHRY and CDR2 SYGVKD. CDR3 protein: CAITGAWTGNTGELFF. CDR3 sequence (DNA): TGTGCCATCACGGGAGCGTGGACAGGAAACACCGGGGAGCTGTTTTTT.

The J gene is TRBJ2-7, the V gene TRBV29-1, with 9 nucleotides matching TRBD1. J gave up 7 bases and V 7 bases, and 8 bases lay outside the gene matches. This CDR3 has 12 residues. Germline V gives CDR1 SQVTM, CDR2 ANQGSEA. The CDR3 DNA reads as TGCAGCGCCGGGACAGGGCTTCAGGAGCAGTACTTC. Residues: CSAGTGLQEQYF.

The rearrangement links TRBV27 to TRBJ2-1; 13 bases match TRBD2. The CDR3 contains 14 residues. CDR1 and CDR2 from the germline V gene are MNHEY and SMNVEV (reference sequence). Unmatched junction bases numbered 2, after V lost 10 bases and J lost 2 bases. The CDR3: CATGLAGAYNEQFF. CDR3 sequence (DNA): TGTGCCACTGGACTAGCGGGGGCCTACAATGAGCAGTTCTTC.

About this clone: A junction boundary mismatches the germline segment, possibly from a read error. This sequence joins TRBV7-7 and TRBJ2-7; 7 nucleotides align to TRBD1. Germline V gene sequence: CDR1 SSHAT, CDR2 FNYEAQ (reference sequence). The CDR3 contains 17 residues. The CDR3 spells CASSPSTRRTGSYEQYF. The CDR3, as DNA: TGTGCTAGCAGCCCCTCTACCCGCCGGACAGGTTCCTACGAGCAGTACTTC.

The chain employs TRBV2 and TRBJ1-4, with 8 positions matching TRBD1. Trimming cost V 7 bases and J 8 bases; bases outside gene matches: 6. Germline V gene lookup returns CDR1 SNHLY and CDR2 FYNNEI. This CDR3 region has 13 residues. CDR3 amino acids: CASTRGLGEKLFF. CDR3 bases: TGTGCCAGCACCAGGGGGCTGGGGGAAAAACTGTTTTTT.

The rearrangement uses TRBV10-3 and TRBJ2-5; 8 bases line up with TRBD2. The CDR3 length is 18 residues. V shed 2 bases, J shed 5 bases, and the junction held 16 bases outside the gene matches. The germline V gene has CDR1 ENHRY and CDR2 SYGVKD. The CDR3, as DNA: TGTGCCATCAGTGAGCCGTACTTGGGTCGGGAGGGCAAGGAGACCCAGTACTTC. This encodes CAISEPYLGREGKETQYF.

The J gene is TRBJ2-7, the V gene TRBV10-1; 10 nucleotides align to TRBD1. The CDR3 is 15 amino acids. Per germline, CDR1 WNHNN and CDR2 SYGVQD (reference sequence). Losses at the gene ends were 7 bases for V and 5 bases for J; bases not matched to a gene: 11. The CDR3 loop reads CASTRPGQGNDEQYF. DNA of the CDR3: TGCGCCAGCACTCGCCCGGGACAGGGGAACGACGAGCAGTACTTC.

This chain uses TRBV5-1 with TRBJ2-1, with a possible D match to TRBD2 (5 bases). V was clipped by 1 base and J by 0 bases, with 11 bases between them. The CDR3 has 16 amino acids. CDR1 SGHRS and CDR2 YFSETQ come from the germline V gene. DNA for the CDR3: TGCGCCAGCAGCTTGATTTTTGGGAGCTCCTACAATGAGCAGTTCTTC. Translated, it gives CASSLIFGSSYNEQFF. The variable domain in full, with the rest retrieved from reference TRBV5-1 and TRBJ2-1, is KAGVTQTPRYLIKTRGQQVTLSCSPISGHRSVSWYQQTPGQGLQFLFEYFSETQRNKGNFPGRFSGRQFSNSRSEMNVSTLELGDSALYLCASSLIFGSSYNEQFFGPGTRLTVL.

The chain joins TRBV7-2 to TRBJ2-5, with a weak D call TRBD1 (5 bases). CDR3 length: 13 residues. Germline assignment: CDR1 SGHTA and CDR2 FQGNSA. Trimming stripped 9 bases from V and 1 base from J, with 12 bases between. The CDR3 protein is CASSRGFQETQYF. CDR3 DNA sequence: TGTGCCAGTTCAAGGGGTTTCCAAGAGACCCAGTACTTC.

The chain combines TRBV6-1 with TRBJ2-1, with unresolved D. V was clipped by 6 bases and J by 8 bases, with 14 bases between them. Germline V gene data show CDR1 as MNHNS and CDR2 as SASEGT. CDR3 size: 13 residues. CDR3 sequence (DNA): TGTGCCAGCAGGGCAGGTTTATATGATGAGCAGTTCTTC. Its protein product is CASRAGLYDEQFF.